The 25 T cell receptor beta chains presented below share a single source sample, sequenced in a study of cytomegalovirus exposure and HLA in healthy donors. Vbeta (60) and Jbeta (13) primers were used in the PCR. TCRdb's table, derived via immunoSEQ multiplex PCR, lists solely in-frame clones and lacks some. In the table there are 150,000 to 200,000 clones, approximately 80% of which are singletons. Sequenced input: PBMCs. The receptors come from a woman between 40 and 50 years old in good health and CMV-seronegative.

This clone has only one observation. This chain connects TRBV6-6 to TRBJ1-1; D may be TRBD1 (6 bases). Germline V gene data show CDR1 as MNHNY and CDR2 as SVGAGI (reference sequence). Trimming took off 2 bases at V and 6 bases at J, with 7 bases between the two ends. The CDR3 totals 12 residues. The CDR3 spells CASSYGTSEAFF. DNA for the CDR3: TGTGCCAGCAGTTACGGGACATCTGAAGCTTTCTTT.

This chain uses TRBV11-1 with TRBJ2-7; TRBD1 matches 8 bases. The CDR3 has 15 residues. With V trimmed by 6 bases and J by 2 bases, 9 bases remained unmatched. Germline-derived CDR1 and CDR2 are SGHAT and FQDESV (reference sequence). CDR3 amino acids: CASRSAGTGAYEQYF. The CDR3 nucleotides read TGTGCCAGCAGAAGTGCCGGGACAGGCGCCTACGAGCAGTACTTC.

This chain joins TRBV7-3 and TRBJ2-3; weak D call: TRBD2 (5 bases). The V and J ends lost 0 bases and 4 bases respectively, with 5 bases between them. This CDR3 spans 13 amino acids. CDR1 and CDR2 from the germline V gene are SGHTA and FQGTGA. In nucleotides, the CDR3 is TGTGCCAGCAGCTTAACCGGGGCAGATACGCAGTATTTT. Residues: CASSLTGADTQYF.

Turning to this clone: One end of the junction does not line up with germline, which may come from a read error. The chain joins TRBV2 to TRBJ2-7; possible D gene TRBD2, 5 bases. CDR3 length: 13 amino acids. Per germline, CDR1 SNHLY and CDR2 FYNNEI. In DNA, the CDR3 is TGTGCCGGCAGTGCCGGGATCAACTACGAGCAGTACTTC. It translates to CAGSAGINYEQYF.

Remarks on this clone: In the same sample, other DNA sequences code for this CDR3. The CDR3 spells CASSLAGGETQYF. The CDR3 DNA follows: TGTGCCAGCAGCTTAGCGGGAGGAGAGACCCAGTACTTC. This chain connects TRBV13 to TRBJ2-5, with 7 bases that match TRBD2. CDR3 length equals 13 residues. The germline V gene has CDR1 PRHDT and CDR2 FYEKMQ (reference sequence). J gave up 4 bases and V 1 base, and 0 bases lay outside the gene matches.

The genes are TRBV7-9 and TRBJ2-7; D not certain. CDR1 and CDR2 (germline): SEHNR, FQNEAQ (reference sequence). Deletions cut 1 base from V and 2 bases from J, with 12 bases between. The CDR3 extends over 15 amino acids. The CDR3 is CASSLGVVSAYEQYF. In DNA, the CDR3 is TGTGCCAGCAGCTTAGGTGTGGTCTCGGCCTACGAGCAGTACTTC. The full variable domain, rest sourced from reference TRBV7-9 and TRBJ2-7, is DTGVSQNPRHKITKRGQNVTFRCDPISEHNRLYWYRQTLGQGPEFLTYFQNEAQLEKSRLLSDRFSAERPKGSFSTLEIQRTEQGDSAMYLCASSLGVVSAYEQYFGPGTRLTVT.

This clone came up once. V is TRBV7-2 and J is TRBJ2-3; weak D call: TRBD2 (5 bases). The CDR3 length is 15 residues. Germline V gene lookup returns CDR1 SGHTA and CDR2 FQGNSA. V was trimmed by 0 bases and J by 1 base, leaving 8 bases between them. The CDR3, as DNA: TGTGCCAGCAGCTTAGCGCGGGCCCGCACAGATACGCAGTATTTT. Protein product: CASSLARARTDTQYF.

This sequence joins TRBV19 and TRBJ1-1, with a possible D match to TRBD1 (5 bases). CDR1 and CDR2 (germline): LNHDA, SQIVND (reference sequence). The CDR3 has 14 amino acids. V lost 10 bases and J lost 5, with 20 bases in between. This CDR3 is CATSGPGGGTEAFF. The CDR3 nucleotides are TGTGCCACCTCAGGACCCGGGGGGGGGACTGAAGCTTTCTTT.

The chain employs TRBV5-1 and TRBJ2-7, with 10 bases lining up with TRBD1. This CDR3 has 16 amino acids. CDR1 and CDR2 (germline): SGHRS, YFSETQ. V lost 6 bases and J lost 0; bases outside the gene matches: 9. The DNA of the CDR3 is TGCGCCAGCACCAAGACAGGGGGCCCCCTCTCCTACGAGCAGTACTTC. Protein product: CASTKTGGPLSYEQYF.

This clone was picked up one time. The chain couples TRBV9 to TRBJ2-3; 12 nucleotides align to TRBD2. V shed 3 bases, J shed 5 bases, and the junction held 16 bases outside the gene matches. Germline V gene sequence: CDR1 SGDLS, CDR2 YYNGEE. CDR3 length equals 19 residues. In DNA, the CDR3 is TGTGCCAGCAGCGACCAACCTAGCGGGAGGGCCGCGGGTTTAGATACGCAGTATTTT. As protein: CASSDQPSGRAAGLDTQYF.

V usage is TRBV28 and J usage is TRBJ2-2, with D maybe TRBD1 (5 bases). Trimming took off 1 base at V and 2 bases at J, with 17 bases between the two ends. The germline V gene encodes CDR1 MDHEN and CDR2 SYDVKM. This CDR3 has 18 amino acids. As DNA, the CDR3 is TGTGCCAGCAGTTTATATCTTTGGGTGCAGGGAAACACCGGGGAGCTGTTTTTT. Translated: CASSLYLWVQGNTGELFF.

This clone was recorded a few times. The chain recombines TRBV7-9 with TRBJ2-7, with D possibly matching TRBD2 (5 bases). Looked up from germline, CDR1 is SEHNR and CDR2 is FQNEAQ (reference sequence). This CDR3 comprises 15 residues. The germline V and J ends were trimmed by 5 bases and 1 base, with 15 bases remaining between them. The CDR3: CASSPGGAGSYEQYF. The CDR3, as DNA: TGTGCCAGCAGCCCCGGAGGCGCAGGATCCTACGAGCAGTACTTC.

This clone appeared a single time. This sequence joins TRBV27 and TRBJ2-3; D might be TRBD2 (6 bases). The germline V gene encodes CDR1 MNHEY and CDR2 SMNVEV (reference sequence). The V end was cut by 2 bases, the J end by 4 bases, with 13 bases between. The CDR3 has 15 amino acids. The CDR3 sequence: CASSLGGGLADTQYF. CDR3 nucleotides: TGTGCCAGCAGTTTAGGTGGGGGGTTGGCAGATACGCAGTATTTT.

The V gene is TRBV28, the J gene TRBJ2-5; no firm D call. V lost 4 bases to trimming and J lost 5 bases, with 17 bases between them. This CDR3 has 15 residues. Germline lookup yields CDR1 MDHEN and CDR2 SYDVKM. The CDR3 is CASSWANQALETQYF. For the CDR3, the DNA is TGTGCCAGCAGTTGGGCCAATCAAGCTCTGGAGACCCAGTACTTC.

The V gene is TRBV11-2, the J gene TRBJ2-1; D is possibly TRBD1 (5 bases). The V end was cut by 4 bases, the J end by 3 bases, with 13 bases between. In germline, CDR1 is SGHAT, CDR2 FQNNGV. The CDR3 runs 15 residues. The CDR3 here is CASSSDPRGYNEQFF. CDR3 DNA sequence: TGTGCCAGCAGCTCGGACCCTAGGGGCTACAATGAGCAGTTCTTC.

This clone was counted between two and nine times. The chain carries TRBV10-3 and TRBJ1-5; the D is unclear. Trimming removed 3 bases from V and 1 base from J, with 19 bases in between. Germline lookup yields CDR1 ENHRY and CDR2 SYGVKD. The CDR3 has 18 amino acids. The CDR3 reads CAISDNRGSVQSNQPQHF. As DNA, the CDR3 is TGTGCCATCAGTGATAATCGGGGATCGGTACAGAGCAATCAGCCCCAGCATTTT.

The V and J genes are TRBV19 and TRBJ1-1; TRBD1 is a possible D gene (6 bases). Germline assignment: CDR1 LNHDA and CDR2 SQIVND (reference sequence). V lost 6 bases and J lost 4, with 15 bases in between. The CDR3 is 14 amino acids. The CDR3 nucleotides are TGTGCCAGTAGGATTAGACAGGATCCCACTGAAGCTTTCTTT. Protein: CASRIRQDPTEAFF.

In DNA, the CDR3 is TGTGCCAGCAGCTTAAAGCCAGAGACCCAGTACTTC. Protein sequence: CASSLKPETQYF. The genes are TRBV5-5 and TRBJ2-5; the D is unclear. Germline V gene lookup returns CDR1 SGHKS and CDR2 YYEKEE (reference sequence). Trimming removed 2 bases from V and 4 bases from J, with 6 bases in between. The CDR3 runs 12 residues.

This clone was counted at least ten times. This chain connects TRBV25-1 to TRBJ1-2; no clear D gene. CDR1 MGHDK and CDR2 SYGVNS come from the germline V gene. With 6 bases removed from V and 7 bases from J, the gap between germline ends came to 9 bases. The length of the CDR3 is 11 residues. CDR3 sequence: CASSFGSGYTF. The CDR3 DNA is TGTGCCAGCAGCTTCGGTAGTGGCTACACCTTC.

This chain connects TRBV10-3 to TRBJ2-1; the match to TRBD2 covers 7 bases. CDR3 length: 15 residues. Per the germline V gene, CDR1 is ENHRY and CDR2 is SYGVKD. With 3 bases clipped from V and 3 bases from J, the junction kept 5 bases outside the gene matches. The CDR3, as DNA: TGTGCCATCAGTGACGGTCTAGCGGACTACAATGAGCAGTTCTTC. Translating it yields CAISDGLADYNEQFF.

The J gene is TRBJ2-1, the V gene TRBV27, with 10 bases lining up with TRBD2. The CDR3 is 13 residues long. Germline V gene lookup returns CDR1 MNHEY and CDR2 SMNVEV (reference sequence). After removal of 3 bases from V and 10 bases from J, the junction contained 3 bases not matched to a gene. The CDR3 is CASSFELAGEQFF. The CDR3 coding sequence is TGTGCCAGCAGTTTCGAACTAGCGGGGGAGCAGTTCTTC.

The rearrangement links TRBV19 to TRBJ2-7, with 9 nucleotides matching TRBD1. The CDR3 length is 12 residues. Germline V CDR1 and CDR2: LNHDA, SQIVND (reference sequence). Germline trimming cut 7 bases from V and 5 bases from J; bases unmatched to any gene: 3. The CDR3 DNA is TGTGCCAGTATGGGGACAGGGCACGAGCAGTACTTC. It is translated as CASMGTGHEQYF.

The CDR3 region has the DNA TGTGCCAGCAGCACGGACAGGTACAATGAGCAGTTCTTC. Its translation: CASSTDRYNEQFF. The genes are TRBV5-4 and TRBJ2-1, with 7 bases lining up with TRBD1. CDR1 is SGHNT and CDR2 is YYREEE in the germline V gene (reference sequence). With 4 bases clipped from V and 4 bases from J, the junction kept 2 bases outside the gene matches. The CDR3 is 13 amino acids.

The CDR3 protein is CASIDLGPDQPQHF. The DNA of the CDR3 is TGTGCCAGCATAGACTTGGGGCCGGATCAGCCCCAGCATTTT. The chain employs TRBV28 and TRBJ1-5; D possibly corresponds to TRBD1 (5 bases). Germline V gene lookup returns CDR1 MDHEN and CDR2 SYDVKM. CDR3 length equals 14 residues. The ends were cut back, 7 bases at V and 5 bases at J, with 15 bases in the middle.

The V and J genes are TRBV13 and TRBJ1-3; D is uncertain. CDR1 and CDR2 from the germline V gene are PRHDT and FYEKMQ (reference sequence). The CDR3 runs 13 residues. Trimming shortened V by 4 bases and J by 5 bases, and 9 bases separated the two germline ends. CDR3 sequence: CASSSQRRNTIYF. Here the CDR3 DNA reads TGTGCCAGCAGCTCACAGAGAAGAAACACCATATATTTT.